The entry that follows covers one TCR beta chain sequence. These data come from a study of shared T cell receptors in the human thymus. The germline CDR1 and CDR2 sequences are SGHKS and YYEKEE (reference sequence). Trimming cost V 4 bases and J 1 base, with 15 bases left between them. CDR3 size: 15 residues. Profiled with immunoSEQ multiplex PCR; TCRdb holds only in-frame clones, not every one. The sample has approximately 400,000 clones; over 90% are singletons. The gene calls are TRBV5-5 and TRBJ2-7; D not resolved. The source is a human donor. The sequenced sample was thymocytes. The CDR3 is CASSPPRCRSYEQYF. The CDR3 nucleotides read TGTGCCAGCAGCCCTCCCAGGTGCAGGTCCTACGAGCAGTACTTC.